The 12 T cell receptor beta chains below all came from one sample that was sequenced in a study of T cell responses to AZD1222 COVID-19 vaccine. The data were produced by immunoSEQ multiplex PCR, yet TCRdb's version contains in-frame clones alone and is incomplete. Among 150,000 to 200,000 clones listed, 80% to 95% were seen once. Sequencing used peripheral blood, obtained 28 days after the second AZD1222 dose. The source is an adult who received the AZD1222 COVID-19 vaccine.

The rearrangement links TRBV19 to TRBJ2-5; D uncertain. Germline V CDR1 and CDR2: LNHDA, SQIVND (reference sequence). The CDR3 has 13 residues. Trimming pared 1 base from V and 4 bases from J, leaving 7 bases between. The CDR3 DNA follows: TGTGCCAGTAGTATAGTAGTGAGAGAGACCCAGTACTTC. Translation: CASSIVVRETQYF.

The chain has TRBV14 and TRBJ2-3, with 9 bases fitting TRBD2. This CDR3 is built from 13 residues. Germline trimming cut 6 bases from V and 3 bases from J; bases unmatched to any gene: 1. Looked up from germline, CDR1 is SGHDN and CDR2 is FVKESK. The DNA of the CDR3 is TGTGCCAGCAGGCTAGCGGGAACAGATACGCAGTATTTT. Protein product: CASRLAGTDTQYF.

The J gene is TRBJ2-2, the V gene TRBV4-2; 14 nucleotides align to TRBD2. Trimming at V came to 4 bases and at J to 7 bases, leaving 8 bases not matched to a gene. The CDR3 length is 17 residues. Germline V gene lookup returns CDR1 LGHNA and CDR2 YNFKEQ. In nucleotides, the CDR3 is TGTGCCAGCAGCCCCCGGACTAGCGGGAGGCAAATCGGGGAGCTGTTTTTT. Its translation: CASSPRTSGRQIGELFF.

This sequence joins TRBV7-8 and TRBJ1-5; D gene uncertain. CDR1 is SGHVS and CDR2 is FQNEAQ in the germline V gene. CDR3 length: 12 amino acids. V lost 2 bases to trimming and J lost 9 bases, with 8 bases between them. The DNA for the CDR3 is TGTGCCAGCAGCTTAAAAGGGAGGCCCCAGCATTTT. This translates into CASSLKGRPQHF.

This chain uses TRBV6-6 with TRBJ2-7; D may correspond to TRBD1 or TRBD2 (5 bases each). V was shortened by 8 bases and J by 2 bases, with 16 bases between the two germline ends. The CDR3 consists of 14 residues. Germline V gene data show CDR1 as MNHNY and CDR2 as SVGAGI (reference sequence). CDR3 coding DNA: TGTGCCAGCGGACTCGGGGCAGGTACCTACGAGCAGTACTTC. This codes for CASGLGAGTYEQYF.

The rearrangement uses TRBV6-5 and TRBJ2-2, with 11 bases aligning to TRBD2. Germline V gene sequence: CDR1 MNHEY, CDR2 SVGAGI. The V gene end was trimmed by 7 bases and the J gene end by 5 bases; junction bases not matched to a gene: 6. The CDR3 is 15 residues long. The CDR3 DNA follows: TGTGCCAGCACCCGGACTAGCGGGTGGACCGGGGAGCTGTTTTTT. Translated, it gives CASTRTSGWTGELFF.

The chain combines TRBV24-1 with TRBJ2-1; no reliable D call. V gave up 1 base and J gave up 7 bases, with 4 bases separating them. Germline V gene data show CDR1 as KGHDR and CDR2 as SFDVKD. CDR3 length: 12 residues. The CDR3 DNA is TGTGCCACCAGTGATTTCGGGAATGAGCAGTTCTTC. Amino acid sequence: CATSDFGNEQFF.

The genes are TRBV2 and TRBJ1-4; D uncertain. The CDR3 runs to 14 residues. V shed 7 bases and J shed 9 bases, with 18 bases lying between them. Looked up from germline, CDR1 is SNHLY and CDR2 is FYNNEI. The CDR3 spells CASNPEGGRKKLFF. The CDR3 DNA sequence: TGTGCCAGCAACCCAGAGGGTGGGAGGAAAAAACTGTTTTTT.

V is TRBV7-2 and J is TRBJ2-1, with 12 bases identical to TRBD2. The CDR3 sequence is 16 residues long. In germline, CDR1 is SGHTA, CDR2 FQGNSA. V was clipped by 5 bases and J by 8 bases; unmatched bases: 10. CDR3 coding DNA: TGTGCCAGCAGCAAACTAGCGGGGGGTGGGTTCCATGAGCAGTTCTTC. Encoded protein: CASSKLAGGGFHEQFF.

The chain's CDR3 is CASSATGGLFQETQYF. In DNA, the CDR3 is TGTGCCAGCTCGGCGACAGGGGGACTATTTCAAGAGACCCAGTACTTC. This chain connects TRBV18 to TRBJ2-5; TRBD1 matches 9 bases. The V gene end was trimmed by 6 bases and the J gene end by 2 bases; junction bases not matched to a gene: 10. This CDR3 contains 16 residues. Germline CDR1 reads KGHSH; CDR2 reads LQKENI.

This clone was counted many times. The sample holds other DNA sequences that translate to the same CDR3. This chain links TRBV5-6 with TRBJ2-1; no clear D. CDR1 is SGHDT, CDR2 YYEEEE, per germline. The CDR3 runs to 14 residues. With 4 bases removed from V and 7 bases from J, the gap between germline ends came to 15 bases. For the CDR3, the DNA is TGTGCCAGCAGCCCACCCGGTCCCTTTAATGAGCAGTTCTTC. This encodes CASSPPGPFNEQFF.

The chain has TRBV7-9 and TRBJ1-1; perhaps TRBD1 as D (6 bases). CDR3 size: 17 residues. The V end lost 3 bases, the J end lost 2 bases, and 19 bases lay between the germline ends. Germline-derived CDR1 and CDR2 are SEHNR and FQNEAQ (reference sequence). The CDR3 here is CASSFGQWGAENTEAFF. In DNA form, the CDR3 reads TGTGCCAGCAGCTTCGGTCAGTGGGGGGCTGAAAACACTGAAGCTTTCTTT.